This passage covers 16 T cell receptor beta chains from one sample sequenced in a study of somatic mutations in cytotoxic T cells in rheumatoid arthritis (dated by TCRdb to the late 2010s). Libraries were made using the immunoSEQ multiplex PCR assay. The immuneACCESS repertoire file appears here via TCRdb, limited to in-frame rearrangements. These files lack a portion of the clones; in checked studies, under half of the deficit traces to unresolved V genes, and the cause of the others is not known. In this sample the table shows tens of thousands of clones, over 80% of which occur a single time. Under 15% of the sample comes from the top ten. The sequencing sample was made of CD8+ T cells sorted from blood. These receptors all stem from an adult with rheumatoid arthritis.

The rearrangement links TRBV9 to TRBJ2-3, with 8 bases matching TRBD2. Germline loops: CDR1 SGDLS, CDR2 YYNGEE. This CDR3 has 17 residues. The V gene end was trimmed by 0 bases and the J gene end by 2 bases; junction bases not matched to a gene: 8. In DNA form, the CDR3 reads TGTGCCAGCAGCGTAGCGGGACGGGGGGGATACACAGATACGCAGTATTTT. Its protein is CASSVAGRGGYTDTQYF.

This chain connects TRBV2 to TRBJ1-2; possibly TRBD1 for D (5 bases). The CDR3 contains 15 residues. Germline CDR1 SNHLY, CDR2 FYNNEI. The V end was cut by 0 bases, the J end by 1 base, with 9 bases between. The CDR3 DNA follows: TGTGCCAGCAGTGAAGCGGGACCGCTTAACTATGGCTACACCTTC. It specifies CASSEAGPLNYGYTF.

V usage is TRBV27 and J usage is TRBJ2-5; D is possibly TRBD1 (5 bases). This CDR3 has 16 amino acids. CDR1 and CDR2 (germline): MNHEY, SMNVEV (reference sequence). V was shortened by 7 bases and J by 1 base, with 19 bases between the two germline ends. The CDR3 DNA follows: TGTGCCAGCACCAGTTCTTGGACAACGCTCCAAGAGACCCAGTACTTC. It specifies CASTSSWTTLQETQYF.

V is TRBV29-1 and J is TRBJ2-2, with a tentative D call TRBD2 (5 bases). V was pared by 6 bases and J by 5 bases, with 16 bases between. The CDR3 has 14 residues. The germline CDR1 and CDR2 sequences are SQVTM and ANQGSEA. The CDR3 region has the DNA TGCAGCGTCCCCGGGTTGGGGAGAACCGGGGAGCTGTTTTTT. As protein: CSVPGLGRTGELFF.

The V gene is TRBV7-2, the J gene TRBJ1-1; the match to TRBD1 covers 9 bases. CDR3 size: 17 residues. The V gene's germline CDR1 is SGHTA and CDR2 FQGNSA. Losses at the gene ends were 2 bases for V and 4 bases for J; bases not matched to a gene: 11. CDR3 residues: CASSLRAGTGRVTEAFF. CDR3 nucleotides: TGTGCCAGCAGCTTAAGGGCGGGGACAGGGCGGGTCACTGAAGCTTTCTTT. Full variable domain (rest looked up from reference TRBV7-2 and TRBJ1-1): GAGVSQSPSNKVTEKGKDVELRCDPISGHTALYWYRQSLGQGLEFLIYFQGNSAPDKSGLPSDRFSAERTGGSVSTLTIQRTQQEDSAVYLCASSLRAGTGRVTEAFFGQGTRLTVV.

CDR3 nucleotide sequence: TGTGCCAGCTGGGGGAGGGATGGTGGGGAGACCCAGTACTTC. Translating it yields CASWGRDGGETQYF. The chain recombines TRBV6-1 with TRBJ2-5, with TRBD2 matching 7 bases. J lost 5 bases, V lost 8 bases, and 11 bases had no gene match. Germline CDR1 reads MNHNS; CDR2 reads SASEGT. This CDR3 region has 14 residues.

The chain recombines TRBV5-6 with TRBJ1-6; D unresolved. V lost 3 bases and J 7 bases, leaving 11 bases between the germline ends. The CDR3 length is 14 residues. Looked up from germline, CDR1 is SGHDT and CDR2 is YYEEEE. The CDR3 DNA sequence: TGTGCCAGCAGCTCTCAGGAAGAGAATTCACCCCTCCACTTT. Its protein product is CASSSQEENSPLHF. The full variable domain, completed using reference TRBV5-6 and TRBJ1-6, is DAGVTQSPTHLIKTRGQQVTLRCSPKSGHDTVSWYQQALGQGPQFIFQYYEEEERQRGNFPDRFSGHQFPNYSSELNVNALLLGDSALYLCASSSQEENSPLHFGNGTRLTVT.

This rearrangement joins TRBV4-1 to TRBJ2-7, with TRBD2 matching over 11 bases. The CDR3 totals 14 residues. The V gene's germline CDR1 is MGHRA and CDR2 YSYEKL. J was trimmed by 3 bases and V by 4 bases; bases with no gene match: 2. DNA for the CDR3: TGCGCCAGCAGCCCTGGACTAGCGGGCTACGAGCAGTACTTC. Amino acids: CASSPGLAGYEQYF.

A single count supports this clone. The gene calls are TRBV5-6 and TRBJ2-7, with D perhaps matching TRBD2 (5 bases). Trimming removed 0 bases at V and 7 bases at J, with 17 bases between. The CDR3 has 15 amino acids. Germline V gene lookup returns CDR1 SGHDT and CDR2 YYEEEE. CDR3 residues: CASSLVTGIEEEQYV. In DNA form, the CDR3 reads TGTGCCAGCAGCTTGGTTACCGGGATAGAAGAGGAGCAGTACGTC.

V and J are TRBV4-3 and TRBJ2-5; 7 bases match TRBD2. Trimming removed 1 base from V and 4 bases from J; junction bases left unmatched: 6. CDR3 length equals 15 residues. Germline loops: CDR1 LGHNA, CDR2 YSLEER. DNA for the CDR3: TGCGCCAGCAGCCAAGGGGGCGGGAGCGGAGAGACCCAGTACTTC. Protein sequence: CASSQGGGSGETQYF.

Details on this clone: This sample also contains other DNA sequences that code for the same CDR3. The chain couples TRBV30 to TRBJ2-3; D is undetermined. V was trimmed by 0 bases and J by 0 bases, leaving 7 bases between them. From germline, CDR1 is GTSNPN and CDR2 SVGIG (reference sequence). The CDR3 contains 14 residues. This chain's CDR3 is CAWSVQTSTDTQYF. In nucleotides, the CDR3 is TGTGCCTGGAGTGTGCAGACGAGCACAGATACGCAGTATTTT.

This sequence joins TRBV9 and TRBJ2-7; TRBD2 agrees at 9 bases. J lost 5 bases, V lost 0 bases, and 3 bases had no gene match. The CDR3 length is 14 residues. Germline V gives CDR1 SGDLS, CDR2 YYNGEE. CDR3: CASSVGSGSDEQYF. The CDR3 DNA is TGTGCCAGCAGCGTAGGTAGCGGGAGTGACGAGCAGTACTTC.

The chain recombines TRBV9 with TRBJ2-2, with a possible D match to TRBD1 (5 bases). CDR1 is SGDLS and CDR2 is YYNGEE in the germline V gene. CDR3 length: 13 residues. Trimming stripped 0 bases from V and 6 bases from J, with 6 bases between. This CDR3 is CASSVAGSGELFF. CDR3 DNA: TGTGCCAGCAGCGTAGCAGGGTCCGGGGAGCTGTTTTTT.

The chain combines TRBV6-5 with TRBJ2-1; D is perhaps TRBD2 (6 bases). Trimming left V 2 bases short and J 8 bases short, with 16 bases between. CDR1 and CDR2 (germline): MNHEY, SVGAGI. The CDR3 covers 15 residues. The CDR3 here is CASSYGGVGLDEQFF. CDR3 sequence (DNA): TGTGCCAGCAGTTACGGAGGGGTAGGATTGGATGAGCAGTTCTTC.

The chain recombines TRBV7-3 with TRBJ2-7; D not certain. Trimming cost V 5 bases and J 3 bases, with 5 bases left between them. Germline values: CDR1 SGHTA, CDR2 FQGTGA. The CDR3 has 11 amino acids. CDR3 loop: CASSPDYEQYV. In DNA form, the CDR3 reads TGTGCCAGCAGCCCCGACTACGAGCAGTACGTC.

This sequence joins TRBV25-1 and TRBJ1-1; no firm D call. V gave up 7 bases and J gave up 3 bases, with 9 bases separating them. This CDR3 comprises 12 residues. Germline V gives CDR1 MGHDK, CDR2 SYGVNS. CDR3 sequence reads: CASMGRDTEAFF. The CDR3 DNA is TGTGCCAGCATGGGGAGGGACACTGAAGCTTTCTTT.